This T cell receptor beta chain comes out of a study of response to subunit inactivated influenza vaccine. This clonotype was detected a few times. In TCRdb, the RT-PCR reads were re-called with MiXCR into one record per CDR3 protein. This sample has a few hundred thousand distinct CDR3 sequences, with approximately 11% found just once. Trimming cost V 3 bases and J 2 bases, with 12 bases left between them. CDR1 is DFQATT, CDR2 SNEGSKA, per germline (reference sequence). The CDR3 is 14 amino acids. This chain joins TRBV20-1 and TRBJ2-3; D is undetermined. The source material was PBMCs from blood, sampled about 40 days after vaccination. The sequence came from a man over 45 who received an inactivated influenza vaccine. DNA for the CDR3: TGCAGTGCTAGGACTGGGCTAATCACAGATACGCAGTATTTT. Translated: CSARTGLITDTQYF.